A selection of T cell receptor beta chains follows, all from one sample in a study of T cell changes during pregnancy in multiple sclerosis. Clones were read by immunoSEQ multiplex PCR, and TCRdb kept only the in-frame ones, dropping some. This sample yields tens of thousands of clones, of which around nine tenths are seen a single time; approximately 6% belongs to the top ten. Sample: CD8+ T cells from peripheral blood mononuclear cells, taken before pregnancy. These receptors all come from a female donor with multiple sclerosis, enrolled in a pregnancy study. CDR3s include the opening cysteine and the closing phenylalanine or tryptophan. D genes are given only for firm matches. The size field is filled for only some rows; it gives once, few, many or a size class.

j_gene: TRBJ2-5
abundance: once
v_gene: TRBV7-9
d_gene: -
CDR3nt: TGTGCCAGCAGCTTAGCATCAGGGGTTGGCGAGACCCAGTACTTC
CDR3aa: CASSLASGVGETQYF

j_gene: TRBJ1-2
abundance: once
v_gene: TRBV5-1
d_gene: -
CDR3nt: TGCGCCAGCAGCTTGGGCAGAAACTATGGCTACACCTTC
CDR3aa: CASSLGRNYGYTF

j_gene: TRBJ2-2
abundance: -
v_gene: TRBV4-1
d_gene: TRBD2
CDR3nt: TGCGCCAGTGGACTAGCGGGATTAAACACCGGGGAGCTGTTTTTT
CDR3aa: CASGLAGLNTGELFF

j_gene: TRBJ1-6
abundance: -
v_gene: TRBV5-1
d_gene: TRBD1
CDR3nt: TGCGCCAGCAGCTGGGGCCGAGACAGGGTGGATAATTCACCCCTCCACTTT
CDR3aa: CASSWGRDRVDNSPLHF

j_gene: TRBJ2-1
abundance: -
v_gene: TRBV29-1
d_gene: -
CDR3nt: TGCAGCGTTACAGCTAACAATGAGCAGTTCTTC
CDR3aa: CSVTANNEQFF

j_gene: TRBJ2-7
abundance: -
v_gene: TRBV27
d_gene: TRBD2
CDR3nt: TGTGCCACGGGAGAGACTAGCGGGACCTACGAGCAGTACTTC
CDR3aa: CATGETSGTYEQYF

j_gene: TRBJ2-7
abundance: -
v_gene: TRBV27
d_gene: TRBD1
CDR3nt: TGTGCCAGCAGTCCCAGGACAGGGGGTCCCTACGAGCAGTACTTC
CDR3aa: CASSPRTGGPYEQYF

j_gene: TRBJ2-5
abundance: -
v_gene: TRBV5-4
d_gene: TRBD2
CDR3nt: TGTGCCAGCAGCTCGTCCGCGGGAGTAGCTGAGACCCAGTACTTC
CDR3aa: CASSSSAGVAETQYF

j_gene: TRBJ2-7
abundance: -
v_gene: TRBV7-9
d_gene: -
CDR3nt: TGTGCCAGCAGCTTAGTCTCCTCCTACGAGCAGTACTTC
CDR3aa: CASSLVSSYEQYF

j_gene: TRBJ2-1
abundance: -
v_gene: TRBV12-5
d_gene: TRBD1
CDR3nt: TGTGCTAGTGGTCCTGGGACAGGGGTCTACAATGAGCAGTTCTTC
CDR3aa: CASGPGTGVYNEQFF

j_gene: TRBJ2-1
abundance: -
v_gene: TRBV6-5
d_gene: TRBD2
CDR3nt: TGTGCCAGCAGTTGGTCTAGCGGGGGCGATGAGCAGTTCTTC
CDR3aa: CASSWSSGGDEQFF

j_gene: TRBJ2-5
abundance: -
v_gene: TRBV14
d_gene: -
CDR3nt: TGTGCCAGCAGCCAAGAGGGCGTAGCGGAACAAGAGACCCAGTACTTC
CDR3aa: CASSQEGVAEQETQYF

j_gene: TRBJ1-5
abundance: -
v_gene: TRBV6-1
d_gene: -
CDR3nt: TGTGCCAGCAGTGAGTCCCTGGGGGGTAATCAGCCCCAGCATTTT
CDR3aa: CASSESLGGNQPQHF

j_gene: TRBJ2-7
abundance: -
v_gene: TRBV5-6
d_gene: -
CDR3nt: TGTGCCAGCAGCTGGGGCGGGGCGGGGAGCTACGAGCAGTACTTC
CDR3aa: CASSWGGAGSYEQYF

j_gene: TRBJ2-5
abundance: -
v_gene: TRBV25-1
d_gene: TRBD2
CDR3nt: TGTGCCAGCAGTGAACTGACTAGCGGGATAGGTGAGACCCAGTACTTC
CDR3aa: CASSELTSGIGETQYF

j_gene: TRBJ2-5
abundance: -
v_gene: TRBV9
d_gene: TRBD2
CDR3nt: TGTGCCAGCAGCGTAGATCCAGCGGGAGGGCAAGAGACCCAGTACTTC
CDR3aa: CASSVDPAGGQETQYF

j_gene: TRBJ2-7
abundance: -
v_gene: TRBV18
d_gene: TRBD1
CDR3nt: TGTGCCAGCTCACCCGGGACAGGGACCTACGAGCAGTACTTC
CDR3aa: CASSPGTGTYEQYF

j_gene: TRBJ2-3
abundance: -
v_gene: TRBV2
d_gene: TRBD1
CDR3nt: TGTGCCAGCACTATGTATTCAGGGGGTTATTCTAGCACAGATACGCAGTATTTT
CDR3aa: CASTMYSGGYSSTDTQYF

j_gene: TRBJ2-7
abundance: -
v_gene: TRBV6-5
d_gene: TRBD1
CDR3nt: TGTGCCAGCAGTTGGGGGACAGGCTACGAGCAGTACTTC
CDR3aa: CASSWGTGYEQYF

j_gene: TRBJ1-2
abundance: large
v_gene: TRBV27
d_gene: TRBD1
CDR3nt: TGTGCCAGCAGTTTACAGGGGGCTAACTATGGCTACACCTTC
CDR3aa: CASSLQGANYGYTF

j_gene: TRBJ1-1
abundance: -
v_gene: TRBV7-3
d_gene: TRBD1
CDR3nt: TGTGCCAGCAGCCCCGGGACAGTCGCGGGGACTGAAGCTTTCTTT
CDR3aa: CASSPGTVAGTEAFF

j_gene: TRBJ2-1
abundance: -
v_gene: TRBV27
d_gene: -
CDR3nt: TGTGCCACCCGGGAGAGAGGGTACAGCTATGAGCAGTTCTTC
CDR3aa: CATRERGYSYEQFF

j_gene: TRBJ2-7
abundance: once
v_gene: TRBV19
d_gene: -
CDR3nt: TGTGCCAGTAGTCTTCCAGGGTTAGCCTACGAGCAGTACTTC
CDR3aa: CASSLPGLAYEQYF

j_gene: TRBJ1-2
abundance: -
v_gene: TRBV2
d_gene: -
CDR3nt: TGTGTAAACGTGGGGGCGCCTGACTATGGCTACACCTTC
CDR3aa: CVNVGAPDYGYTF

j_gene: TRBJ1-5
abundance: -
v_gene: TRBV19
d_gene: -
CDR3nt: TGTGCCAGTACGGACATGGACCCAAGCAATCAGCCCCAGCATTTT
CDR3aa: CASTDMDPSNQPQHF

j_gene: TRBJ2-1
abundance: -
v_gene: TRBV18
d_gene: TRBD1
CDR3nt: TGTGCCAGCTCACCCCGGGACAGGGGGCTCGGTGAGCAGTTCTTC
CDR3aa: CASSPRDRGLGEQFF

j_gene: TRBJ2-3
abundance: -
v_gene: TRBV4-1
d_gene: -
CDR3nt: TGCGCCAGCCGGGATCGGGGGTGGACAGATACGCAGTATTTT
CDR3aa: CASRDRGWTDTQYF

j_gene: TRBJ2-1
abundance: -
v_gene: TRBV19
d_gene: -
CDR3nt: TGTGCCAGTAGTATCACTCCCCTAGCAAATGAGCAGTTCTTC
CDR3aa: CASSITPLANEQFF

j_gene: TRBJ2-3
abundance: -
v_gene: TRBV27
d_gene: TRBD2
CDR3nt: TGTGCCAGCAGTCCCGGGACTATTACTAGCACAGATACGCAGTATTTT
CDR3aa: CASSPGTITSTDTQYF

j_gene: TRBJ2-1
abundance: -
v_gene: TRBV14
d_gene: -
CDR3nt: TGTGCCAGCAGCCAAGATGAAGGTGGGAGGTCCTACAATGAGCAGTTCTTC
CDR3aa: CASSQDEGGRSYNEQFF

j_gene: TRBJ2-7
abundance: few
v_gene: TRBV6-4
d_gene: -
CDR3nt: TGTGCCAGCAGTGACCAACTGGGCCCGCAGGCTGGCTACGAGCAGTACTTC
CDR3aa: CASSDQLGPQAGYEQYF

j_gene: TRBJ2-1
abundance: -
v_gene: TRBV27
d_gene: TRBD2
CDR3nt: TGTGCCAGCAGCTCGGGACTAATAAATGAGCAGTTCTTC
CDR3aa: CASSSGLINEQFF

j_gene: TRBJ2-2
abundance: few
v_gene: TRBV11-2
d_gene: -
CDR3nt: TGTGCCAGCAGCACCCTCGGAGAACAGGGTGACGGGGAGCTGTTTTTT
CDR3aa: CASSTLGEQGDGELFF

j_gene: TRBJ2-7
abundance: -
v_gene: TRBV2
d_gene: TRBD1
CDR3nt: TGTGCCAGCATGGGACAGACCTACGAGCAGTACTTC
CDR3aa: CASMGQTYEQYF

j_gene: TRBJ1-6
abundance: -
v_gene: TRBV5-8
d_gene: TRBD1
CDR3nt: TGTGCCAGCAGCGTGGACAGGGCGGTTTCACCCCTCCACTTT
CDR3aa: CASSVDRAVSPLHF

j_gene: TRBJ2-3
abundance: -
v_gene: TRBV4-3
d_gene: -
CDR3nt: TGCGCCAGCAGCCAATTTCTTGAGGCAGATACGCAGTATTTT
CDR3aa: CASSQFLEADTQYF

j_gene: TRBJ1-1
abundance: -
v_gene: TRBV19
d_gene: -
CDR3nt: TGTGCCAGTAGATGGGAGGATGGCGACACTGAAGCTTTCTTT
CDR3aa: CASRWEDGDTEAFF

j_gene: TRBJ2-7
abundance: -
v_gene: TRBV9
d_gene: -
CDR3nt: TGTGCCAGCAGCGTAGACGGGGGGCCTTCCTACGAGCAGTACTTC
CDR3aa: CASSVDGGPSYEQYF

j_gene: TRBJ2-3
abundance: once
v_gene: TRBV7-2
d_gene: TRBD2
CDR3nt: TGTGCCAGCAGCTTCCGACTAGCGGGAGGGCCCACAGATACGCAGTATTTT
CDR3aa: CASSFRLAGGPTDTQYF